The 2 T cell receptor beta chains listed next were all sequenced from one sample in a study of blood T cell repertoires in COVID-19. Measured with immunoSEQ multiplex PCR; TCRdb has only the in-frame clones, and not every one. This sample has just over 90,000 clones, with roughly 90% found just once. The sequencing input was peripheral blood. Receptor source: a human donor with active COVID-19. The donor label of this sample is uncertain.

The chain has TRBV25-1 and TRBJ2-5; D may be TRBD1 (5 bases). Trimming took off 1 base at V and 5 bases at J, with 14 bases between the two ends. The germline V gene has CDR1 MGHDK and CDR2 SYGVNS. The CDR3 consists of 15 residues. The chain's CDR3 is CASSESGRVGETQYF. In DNA, the CDR3 is TGTGCCAGCAGTGAATCGGGCAGGGTAGGGGAGACCCAGTACTTC.

In its sample, this clone was seen once. This chain links TRBV7-8 with TRBJ1-1; 12 bases align to TRBD1. Per the germline V gene, CDR1 is SGHVS and CDR2 is FQNEAQ. The trim removed 4 bases at V and 3 bases at J, leaving 6 bases unmatched. The CDR3 is 16 amino acids. The CDR3 sequence: CASSWGQGAQDTEAFF. Written as DNA, the CDR3 is TGTGCCAGCAGCTGGGGACAGGGGGCGCAGGACACTGAAGCTTTCTTT.